This T cell receptor beta chain was retrieved from a study of T cells in Graves' hyperthyroidism and ophthalmopathy. The source material, RNA transcripts, was used to amplify TCR beta CDR3 regions. HTBI primers were employed in a first-round RT-PCR of the TCR CDR3. In TCRdb, the multiplex PCR reads were re-called with MiXCR into one record per CDR3 protein. This sample has more than 350,000 distinct CDR3 sequences, with roughly 15% found just once. CDR1 and CDR2 (germline): SGHTS, YDEGEE. After removal of 1 base from V and 2 bases from J, the junction contained 5 bases not matched to a gene. The CDR3 has 16 amino acids. The PBMCs were sourced from fresh peripheral blood (about 10 ml).

The chain uses TRBV5-8 and TRBJ2-7, with TRBD2 matching 11 bases. The sequencing sample was made of blood. The sequence was obtained from a woman in her 30s with Graves' ophthalmopathy. CDR3 sequence (DNA): TGTGCCAGCAGCTTGTGGACTAGCGGGCCCCCCTACGAGCAGTACTTC. Translation: CASSLWTSGPPYEQYF.